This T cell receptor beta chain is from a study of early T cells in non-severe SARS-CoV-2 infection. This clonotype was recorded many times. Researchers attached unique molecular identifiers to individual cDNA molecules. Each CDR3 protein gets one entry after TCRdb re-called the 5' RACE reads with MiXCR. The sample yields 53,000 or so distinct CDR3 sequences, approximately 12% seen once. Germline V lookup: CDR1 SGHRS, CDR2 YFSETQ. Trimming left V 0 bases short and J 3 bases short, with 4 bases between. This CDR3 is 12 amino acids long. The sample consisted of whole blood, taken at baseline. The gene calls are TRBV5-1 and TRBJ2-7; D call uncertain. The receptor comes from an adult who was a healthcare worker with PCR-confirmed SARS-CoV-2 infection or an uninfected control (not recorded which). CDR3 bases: TGCGCCAGCAGCTTGGAGAGCTACGAGCAGTACTTC. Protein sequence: CASSLESYEQYF.